These 15 T cell receptor beta chains were sequenced from one sample in a study of early T cells in non-severe SARS-CoV-2 infection. Via MiXCR, TCRdb re-called the 5' RACE reads, giving one row per CDR3 protein. This sample has some 98,000 distinct CDR3 sequences, with roughly 11% found just once. The sample was whole blood. All receptors come from an adult who was a healthcare worker with PCR-confirmed SARS-CoV-2 infection or an uninfected control (not recorded which).

The CDR3 DNA reads as TGTGCCAGCAGTGATAGCGGGGGGGCGGGAGATACGCAGTATTTT. Protein: CASSDSGGAGDTQYF. The V gene is TRBV6-1, the J gene TRBJ2-3, with 11 bases identical to TRBD2. The CDR3 is made up of 15 amino acids. Germline loops: CDR1 MNHNS, CDR2 SASEGT. The V gene end was trimmed by 3 bases and the J gene end by 5 bases; junction bases not matched to a gene: 4.

This clonotype was detected a few times. V gene TRBV29-1 combines with J gene TRBJ1-5; D might be TRBD1 (6 bases). Trimming cost V 6 bases and J 7 bases, with 10 bases left between them. The length of the CDR3 is 11 residues. Looked up from germline, CDR1 is SQVTM and CDR2 is ANQGSEA. The CDR3 bases are TGCAGCGTAGCGGACAGCCAGCCCCAGCATTTT. It translates to CSVADSQPQHF.

The genes are TRBV18 and TRBJ2-7; TRBD1 matches at 9 bases. V lost 1 base, J lost 4 bases, and 5 bases stayed unmatched. The CDR3 contains 15 residues. Germline assignment: CDR1 KGHSH and CDR2 LQKENI. CDR3 amino acids: CASSPRRDREYEQYF. In DNA form, the CDR3 reads TGTGCCAGCTCACCACGCCGGGACAGGGAGTACGAGCAGTACTTC.

This clonotype was seen only a few times. This chain joins TRBV28 and TRBJ1-2, with TRBD1 identical over 8 bases. The J segment lost 11 bases and the V segment lost 2 bases, leaving 10 bases of the junction unmatched. Germline CDR1 reads MDHEN; CDR2 reads SYDVKM. CDR3 length: 14 residues. CDR3 sequence (DNA): TGTGCCAGCAGTTTACCCCACCATCGGACAGGGTACACCTTC. It codes for CASSLPHHRTGYTF.

This clonotype was detected a few times. The chain joins TRBV5-1 to TRBJ2-1; a possible D gene is TRBD2 (6 bases). Deletions cut 3 bases from V and 0 bases from J, with 16 bases between. Germline V gene lookup returns CDR1 SGHRS and CDR2 YFSETQ. This CDR3 region has 17 residues. For the CDR3, the DNA is TGCGCCAGCAGCTACCCTATATTCGGGAGCTCCTACAATGAGCAGTTCTTC. Translated, it gives CASSYPIFGSSYNEQFF.

V gene TRBV9 combines with J gene TRBJ1-3; no definite D call. From germline, CDR1 is SGDLS and CDR2 YYNGEE. The V gene lost 0 bases and the J gene lost 4 bases, with 5 bases spanning the gap. This CDR3 spans 13 amino acids. DNA of the CDR3: TGTGCCAGCAGCGTAGCTGACGGAAACACCATATATTTT. As protein: CASSVADGNTIYF.

For the CDR3, the DNA is TGTGCCAGCAGCCAAGTGGTAGCCACTGAAGCTTTCTTT. It translates to CASSQVVATEAFF. The J gene is TRBJ1-1, the V gene TRBV3-1; D is unclear. CDR1 is LGHDT, CDR2 YNNKEL, per germline (reference sequence). The CDR3 is 13 amino acids. V was cut by 1 base and J by 4 bases, with 7 bases left in between.

This sequence joins TRBV9 and TRBJ2-3; no reliable D call. Per the germline V gene, CDR1 is SGDLS and CDR2 is YYNGEE. Trimming removed 4 bases from V and 6 bases from J, with 9 bases in between. The CDR3 contains 12 residues. The CDR3: CASSTRRDTQYF. CDR3 sequence (DNA): TGTGCCAGCAGCACGAGGCGGGATACGCAGTATTTT.

This sequence joins TRBV7-9 and TRBJ1-1; maybe TRBD1 (6 bases). Trimming took 6 bases from V and 5 from J, leaving 16 bases between them. Germline loops: CDR1 SEHNR, CDR2 FQNEAQ (reference sequence). The CDR3 contains 14 residues. The CDR3 loop reads CASRPGTTNTEAFF. CDR3 nucleotide sequence: TGTGCCAGCAGGCCCGGGACAACTAATACTGAAGCTTTCTTT.

This clonotype was detected a few times. CDR3 in DNA: TGTGCCGGCCGAAGGAGGCTGGGAAACACCATATATTTT. This translates into CAGRRRLGNTIYF. This chain joins TRBV27 and TRBJ1-3; D call uncertain. The CDR3 is made up of 13 amino acids. Trimming left V 11 bases short and J 4 bases short, with 15 bases between. CDR1 MNHEY and CDR2 SMNVEV come from the germline V gene (reference sequence).

The DNA for the CDR3 is TGCAGCGTGGAGGGTGGGCAGTATCATTACTATGGCTACACCTTC. Translating it yields CSVEGGQYHYYGYTF. V usage is TRBV29-1 and J usage is TRBJ1-2; D not resolved. CDR3 length: 15 residues. The germline V gene encodes CDR1 SQVTM and CDR2 ANQGSEA. Trimming stripped 6 bases from V and 3 bases from J, with 20 bases between.

This clonotype was counted many times. J is TRBJ2-7 and V is TRBV5-1; a weak D match, TRBD1 (6 bases). The CDR3 spans 15 residues. Trimming left V 4 bases short and J 3 bases short, with 17 bases between. Germline assignment: CDR1 SGHRS and CDR2 YFSETQ. CDR3 residues: CASSGGQTGRYEQYF. CDR3 nucleotides: TGCGCCAGCAGCGGCGGCCAAACAGGGCGCTACGAGCAGTACTTC.

This clonotype appeared a few times. This chain links TRBV7-7 with TRBJ1-3; no clear D. Germline CDR1 reads SSHAT; CDR2 reads FNYEAQ (reference sequence). Trimming cost V 1 base and J 7 bases, with 8 bases left between them. CDR3 size: 13 residues. The DNA of the CDR3 is TGTGCCAGCAGCTTAGGACGGGAGAACACCATATATTTT. It translates to CASSLGRENTIYF.

This clonotype was detected ten times or more. This chain links TRBV5-4 with TRBJ2-1; 11 positions match TRBD2. The V gene end was trimmed by 4 bases and the J gene end by 5 bases; junction bases not matched to a gene: 8. Germline V gives CDR1 SGHNT, CDR2 YYREEE (reference sequence). The CDR3 sequence is 16 residues long. The chain's CDR3 is CASSLKGTSGHNEQFF. The CDR3 nucleotides read TGTGCCAGCAGCCTCAAGGGGACTAGCGGCCACAATGAGCAGTTCTTC.

Only a few counts were recorded for this clonotype. The J gene is TRBJ1-1, the V gene TRBV7-6; D is undetermined. This CDR3 region has 14 residues. The V end lost 1 base, the J end lost 6 bases, and 12 bases lay between the germline ends. The germline V gene has CDR1 SGHVS and CDR2 FNYEAQ. The CDR3 nucleotides are TGTGCCAGCAGCTTAGTAAGTGTGACCGCTGAAGCTTTCTTT. It codes for CASSLVSVTAEAFF.